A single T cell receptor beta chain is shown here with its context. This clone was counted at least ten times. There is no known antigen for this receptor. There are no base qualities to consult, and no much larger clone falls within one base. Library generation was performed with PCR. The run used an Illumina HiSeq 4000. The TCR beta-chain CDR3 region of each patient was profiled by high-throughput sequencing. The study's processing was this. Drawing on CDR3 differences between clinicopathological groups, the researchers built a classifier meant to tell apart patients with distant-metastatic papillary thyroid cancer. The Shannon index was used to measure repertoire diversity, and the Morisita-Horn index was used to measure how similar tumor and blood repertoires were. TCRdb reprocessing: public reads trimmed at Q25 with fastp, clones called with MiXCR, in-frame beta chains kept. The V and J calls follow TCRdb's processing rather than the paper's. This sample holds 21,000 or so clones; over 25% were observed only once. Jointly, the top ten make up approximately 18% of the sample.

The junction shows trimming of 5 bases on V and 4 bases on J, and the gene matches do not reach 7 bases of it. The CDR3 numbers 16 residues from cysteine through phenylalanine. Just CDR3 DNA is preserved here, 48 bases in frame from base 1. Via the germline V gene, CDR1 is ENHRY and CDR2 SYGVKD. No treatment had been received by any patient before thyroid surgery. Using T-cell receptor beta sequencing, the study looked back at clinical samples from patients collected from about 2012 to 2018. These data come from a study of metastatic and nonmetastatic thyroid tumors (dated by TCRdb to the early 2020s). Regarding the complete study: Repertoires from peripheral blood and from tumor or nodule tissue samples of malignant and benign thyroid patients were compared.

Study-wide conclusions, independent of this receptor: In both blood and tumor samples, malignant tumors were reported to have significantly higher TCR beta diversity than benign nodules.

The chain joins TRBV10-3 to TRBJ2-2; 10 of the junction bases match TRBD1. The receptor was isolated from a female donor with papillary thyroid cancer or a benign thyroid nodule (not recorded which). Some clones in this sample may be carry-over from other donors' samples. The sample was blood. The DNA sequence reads TGTGCCATCAGTCGCACGGGACAGGGGATCACCGGGGAGCTGTTTTTT. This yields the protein CAISRTGQGITGELFF.